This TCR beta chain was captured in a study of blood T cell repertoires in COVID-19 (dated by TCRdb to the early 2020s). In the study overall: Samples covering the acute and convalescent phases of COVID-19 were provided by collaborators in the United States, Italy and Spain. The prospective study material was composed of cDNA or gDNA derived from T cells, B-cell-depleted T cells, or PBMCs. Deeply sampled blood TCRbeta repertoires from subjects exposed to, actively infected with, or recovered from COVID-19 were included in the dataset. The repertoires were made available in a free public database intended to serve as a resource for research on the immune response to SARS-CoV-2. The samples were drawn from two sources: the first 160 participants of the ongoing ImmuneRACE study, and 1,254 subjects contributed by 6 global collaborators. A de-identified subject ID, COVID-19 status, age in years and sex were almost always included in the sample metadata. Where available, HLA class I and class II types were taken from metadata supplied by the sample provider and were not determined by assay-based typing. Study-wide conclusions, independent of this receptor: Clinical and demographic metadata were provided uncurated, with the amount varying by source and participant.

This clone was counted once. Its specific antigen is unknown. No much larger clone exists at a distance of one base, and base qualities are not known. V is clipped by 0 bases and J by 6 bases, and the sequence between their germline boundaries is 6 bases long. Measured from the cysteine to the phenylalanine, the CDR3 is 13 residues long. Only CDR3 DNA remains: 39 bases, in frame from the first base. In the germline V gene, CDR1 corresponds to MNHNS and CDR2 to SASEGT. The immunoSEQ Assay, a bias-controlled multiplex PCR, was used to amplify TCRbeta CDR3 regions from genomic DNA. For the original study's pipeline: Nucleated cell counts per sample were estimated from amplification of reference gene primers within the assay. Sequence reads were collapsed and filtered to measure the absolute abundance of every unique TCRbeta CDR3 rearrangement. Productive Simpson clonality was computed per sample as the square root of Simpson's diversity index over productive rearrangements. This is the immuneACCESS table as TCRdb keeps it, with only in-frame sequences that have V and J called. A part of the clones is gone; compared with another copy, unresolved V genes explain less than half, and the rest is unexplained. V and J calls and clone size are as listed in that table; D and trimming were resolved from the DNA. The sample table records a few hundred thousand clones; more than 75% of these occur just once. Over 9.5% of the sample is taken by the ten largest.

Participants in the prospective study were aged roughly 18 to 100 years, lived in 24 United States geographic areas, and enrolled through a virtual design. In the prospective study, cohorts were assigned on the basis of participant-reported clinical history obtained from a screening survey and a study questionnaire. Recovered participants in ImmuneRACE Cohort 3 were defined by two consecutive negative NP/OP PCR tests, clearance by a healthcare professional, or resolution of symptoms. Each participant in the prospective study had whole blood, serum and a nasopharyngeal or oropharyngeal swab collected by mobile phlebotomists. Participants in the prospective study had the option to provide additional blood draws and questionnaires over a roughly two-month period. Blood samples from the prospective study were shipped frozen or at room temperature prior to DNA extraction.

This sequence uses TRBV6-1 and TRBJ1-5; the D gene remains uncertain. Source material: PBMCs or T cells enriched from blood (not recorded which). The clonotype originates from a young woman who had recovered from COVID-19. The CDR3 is CASSEARFQPQHF. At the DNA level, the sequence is TGTGCCAGCAGTGAAGCGCGGTTTCAGCCCCAGCATTTT.